The sequence of this T cell receptor (beta chain) was determined in a study of blood T cell repertoires in COVID-19. Study in general: The United States, Italy and Spain provided the acute and convalescent COVID-19 samples. Sources were T cells, B-cell-depleted T cells, or PBMCs; the material itself was cDNA or gDNA.

In the authors' workflow: Cell counts per sample came from amplifying reference gene primers. Sequencing used immunoSEQ multiplex PCR; TCRdb keeps in-frame clones, though not all of them. V, J and clone size derive from that table, while D and trimming were established from the DNA sequence. This sample has roughly 260,000 clones, with more than 75% found just once. This CDR3 has 14 amino acids. V lost 4 bases, J lost 4 bases, and 13 bases lay in between. Germline V gene sequence: CDR1 SEHNR, CDR2 FQNEAQ (reference sequence). The chain couples TRBV7-9 to TRBJ1-2; no definite D call. This TCR was sampled from a man in his forties who had recovered from COVID-19. The specimen was peripheral blood. The CDR3 region has the DNA TGTGCCAGCAGCTCCCCAACAGAGCTCTATGGCTACACCTTC. This codes for CASSSPTELYGYTF.